This T cell receptor beta chain is from a study of T cells in Graves' hyperthyroidism and ophthalmopathy. This clonotype was counted at least ten times. What it binds is not known. Study-wide results and caveats: For ophthalmopathy, model prediction preceded onset by a median about six months. Blood shared most expanded thyroid clonotypes above 0.001.

There were TCR beta CDR3 regions amplified from RNA transcripts. Using the HTBI primer set, a first-round RT-PCR was run on the TCR CDR3. TCRdb used MiXCR to reprocess the multiplex PCR reads, holding one entry per CDR3 protein. This table holds more than 300,000 distinct CDR3 sequences, 13% to 15% found once. The V end was cut by 6 bases, the J end by 1 base, with 14 bases between. The V gene's germline CDR1 is SGHKS and CDR2 YYEKEE (reference sequence). The CDR3 has 15 residues. This TCR derives from a young woman with Graves' ophthalmopathy. The chain links TRBV5-5 to TRBJ1-5; D is undetermined. Sequenced: blood. As DNA, the CDR3 is TGTGCCAGCACCCCCATGGGTGGGAGCAATCAGCCCCAGCATTTT. Translated: CASTPMGGSNQPQHF.